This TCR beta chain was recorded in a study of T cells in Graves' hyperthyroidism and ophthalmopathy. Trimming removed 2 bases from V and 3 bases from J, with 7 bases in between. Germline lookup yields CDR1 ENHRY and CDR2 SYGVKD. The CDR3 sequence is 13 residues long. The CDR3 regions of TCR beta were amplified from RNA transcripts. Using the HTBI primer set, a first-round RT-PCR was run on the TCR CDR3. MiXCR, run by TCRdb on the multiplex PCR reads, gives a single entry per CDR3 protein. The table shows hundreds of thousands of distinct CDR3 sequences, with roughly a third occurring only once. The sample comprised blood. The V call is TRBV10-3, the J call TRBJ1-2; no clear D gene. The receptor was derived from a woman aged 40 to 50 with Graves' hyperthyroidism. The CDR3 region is CAISEKVDYGYTF. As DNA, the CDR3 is TGTGCCATCAGTGAGAAAGTGGACTATGGCTACACCTTC.